Reported below is one T cell receptor (beta chain). Trimming took 0 bases from V and 4 from J, leaving 10 bases between them. Germline CDR1 is KGHSH and CDR2 is LQKENI. The CDR3 loop spans 15 amino acids. The data were obtained in a study of identifying expanded T cells in peripheral blood. Produced via immunoSEQ multiplex PCR; TCRdb's table is partial and in-frame only. The data show under 150,000 clones, roughly 90% seen once. The V call is TRBV18, the J call TRBJ2-1; a possible D gene is TRBD2 (6 bases). Sequencing used blood. This sequence originates from a person aged 18 to 75 in good health. The CDR3 DNA reads TGTGCCAGCTCACCACCGGGACGGGAGTACAATGAGCAGTTCTTC. Translating it yields CASSPPGREYNEQFF.